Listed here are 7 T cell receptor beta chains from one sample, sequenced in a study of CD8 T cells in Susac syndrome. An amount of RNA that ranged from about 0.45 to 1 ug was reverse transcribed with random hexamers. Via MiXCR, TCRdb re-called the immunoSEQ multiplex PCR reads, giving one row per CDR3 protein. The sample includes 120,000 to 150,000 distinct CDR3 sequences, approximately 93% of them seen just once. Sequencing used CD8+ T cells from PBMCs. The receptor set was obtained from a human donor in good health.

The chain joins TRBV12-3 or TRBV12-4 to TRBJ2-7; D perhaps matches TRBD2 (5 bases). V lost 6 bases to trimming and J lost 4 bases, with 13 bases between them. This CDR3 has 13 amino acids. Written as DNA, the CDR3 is TGTGCCAGCAGGGAGGAAATGGGTTACGAGCAGTACTTC. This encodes CASREEMGYEQYF.

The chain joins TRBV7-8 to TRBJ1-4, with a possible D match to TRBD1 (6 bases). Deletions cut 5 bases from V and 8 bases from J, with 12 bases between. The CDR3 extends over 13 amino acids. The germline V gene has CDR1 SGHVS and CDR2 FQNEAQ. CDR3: CASSPGVGEKLFF. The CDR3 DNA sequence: TGTGCCAGCAGCCCAGGGGTGGGAGAAAAACTGTTTTTT.

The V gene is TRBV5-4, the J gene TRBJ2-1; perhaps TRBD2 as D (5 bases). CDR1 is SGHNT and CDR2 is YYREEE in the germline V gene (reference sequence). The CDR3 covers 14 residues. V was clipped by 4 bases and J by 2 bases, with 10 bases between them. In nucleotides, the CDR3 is TGTGCCAGCAGCAGCCTTAGCGCCTACAATGAGCAGTTCTTC. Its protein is CASSSLSAYNEQFF.

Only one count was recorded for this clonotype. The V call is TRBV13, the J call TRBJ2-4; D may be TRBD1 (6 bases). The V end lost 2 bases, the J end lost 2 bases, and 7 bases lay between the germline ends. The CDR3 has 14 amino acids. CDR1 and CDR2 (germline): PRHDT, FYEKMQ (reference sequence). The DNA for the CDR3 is TGTGCCAGCAGCTTAAGGGGGACCAAAAACATTCAGTACTTC. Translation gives CASSLRGTKNIQYF. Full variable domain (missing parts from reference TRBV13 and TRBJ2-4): AAGVIQSPRHLIKEKRETATLKCYPIPRHDTVYWYQQGPGQDPQFLISFYEKMQSDKGSIPDRFSAQQFSDYHSELNMSSLELGDSALYFCASSLRGTKNIQYFGAGTRLSVL.

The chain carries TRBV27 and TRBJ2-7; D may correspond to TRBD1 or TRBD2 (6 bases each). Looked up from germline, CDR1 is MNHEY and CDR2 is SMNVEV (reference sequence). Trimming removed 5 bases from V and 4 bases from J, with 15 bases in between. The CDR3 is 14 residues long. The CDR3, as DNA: TGTGCCAGCAGTGTGGCGGGACAAGAATACGAGCAGTACTTC. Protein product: CASSVAGQEYEQYF.

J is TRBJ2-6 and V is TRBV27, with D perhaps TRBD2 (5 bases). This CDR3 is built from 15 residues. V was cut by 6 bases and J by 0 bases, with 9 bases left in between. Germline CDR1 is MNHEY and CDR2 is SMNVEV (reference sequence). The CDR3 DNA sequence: TGTGCCAGCAGCTCCGGGGTCTCTGGGGCCAACGTCCTGACTTTC. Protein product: CASSSGVSGANVLTF.

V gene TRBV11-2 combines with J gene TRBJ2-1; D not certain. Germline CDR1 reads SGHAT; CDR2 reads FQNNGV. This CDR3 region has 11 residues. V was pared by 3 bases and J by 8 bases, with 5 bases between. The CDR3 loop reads CASSFADEQFF. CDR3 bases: TGTGCCAGCAGCTTCGCGGATGAGCAGTTCTTC.